Sequencing of this T cell receptor beta chain was carried out in a study of cytomegalovirus exposure and HLA in healthy donors. Overall study: The 550 to 800 first-cohort repertoires and the approximately 130 validation repertoires shared the same platform, a later analysis reported.

A single count supports this clone. Antigen unknown. Some clones are missing from TCRdb's copy, which holds only in-frame ones; the method was immunoSEQ multiplex PCR. This table holds roughly 60,000 clones, about 93% found once. Study-level findings and limits: Most sequenced TCRs were rare (though some public TCRs occurred in many donors). There were 150 to 200 TCR beta chains listed as cytomegalovirus-associated. Cytomegalovirus status was reportedly diagnosed by the classifier with high specificity and sensitivity.

Trimming pared 4 bases from V and 9 bases from J, leaving 15 bases between. In germline, CDR1 is KGHSH, CDR2 LQKENI. CDR3 length equals 13 residues. The sample taken for sequencing was PBMCs. The receptor's source is a man younger than 30 in good health and CMV-seronegative. The gene calls are TRBV18 and TRBJ2-5, with D perhaps TRBD2 (5 bases). CDR3 nucleotide sequence: TGTGCCAGCTCACGGACGTCTAGCAATGCCCAGTACTTC. Protein sequence: CASSRTSSNAQYF.